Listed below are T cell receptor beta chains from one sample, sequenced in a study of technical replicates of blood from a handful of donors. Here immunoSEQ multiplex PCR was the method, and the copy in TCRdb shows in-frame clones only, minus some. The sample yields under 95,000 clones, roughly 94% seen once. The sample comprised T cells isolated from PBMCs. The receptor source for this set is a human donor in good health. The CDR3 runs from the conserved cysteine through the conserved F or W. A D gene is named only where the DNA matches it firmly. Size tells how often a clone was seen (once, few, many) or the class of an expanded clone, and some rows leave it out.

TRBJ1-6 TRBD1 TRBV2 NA TGTGCCAGCAGAGATTATCGGGACAGGGGCTCACCCCTCCACTTT CASRDYRDRGSPLHF
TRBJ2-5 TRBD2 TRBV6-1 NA TGTGCCAGCAGTGCTCATTCGGGGGGATGGGTCGTGAGCCAAGAGACCCAGTACTTC CASSAHSGGWVVSQETQYF
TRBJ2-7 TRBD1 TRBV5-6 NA TGTGCCAGCAGACCGGGACAGGGTTCGTACGAGCAGTACTTC CASRPGQGSYEQYF
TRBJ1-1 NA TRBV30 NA TGTGCCTGGGAACCGGGACACCTGAACACTGAAGCTTTCTTT CAWEPGHLNTEAFF
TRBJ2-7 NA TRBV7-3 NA TGTGCCAGCAGCTCCCGCGCTGGAGGGCCCTACGAGCAGTACTTC CASSSRAGGPYEQYF
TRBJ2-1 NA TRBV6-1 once TGTGCCAGCGAGACTAGCAATGAGCAGTTCTTC CASETSNEQFF
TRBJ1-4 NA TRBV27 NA TGTGCCAGCAGTTTGTACCAGTCGGAGGAAAAACTGTTTTTT CASSLYQSEEKLFF
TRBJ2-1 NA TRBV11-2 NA TGTGCCAGCAGCTTAGATCAACCGAGCGTGTTGAATGAGCAGTTCTTC CASSLDQPSVLNEQFF
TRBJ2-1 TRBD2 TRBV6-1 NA TGTGCCAGCAGTGATGGACTAGCGGGAGTGATAGCATCACGTCAGTTCTTC CASSDGLAGVIASRQFF
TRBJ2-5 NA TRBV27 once TGTGCCAGCAGTCTGAGGGGGTGGGAGACCCAGTACTTC CASSLRGWETQYF
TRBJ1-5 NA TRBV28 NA TGTGCCAGCAGTTTATCAGGGGCGATCATCAAACAGCCCCAGCATTTT CASSLSGAIIKQPQHF
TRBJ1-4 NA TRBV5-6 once TGTGCCAGCAGCTTAACCAGGGCAGGAAATGAAAAACTGTTTTTT CASSLTRAGNEKLFF
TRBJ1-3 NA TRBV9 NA TGTGCCAGCAGCGTAGGGTCCGGGACTGCTGGAAACACCATATATTTT CASSVGSGTAGNTIYF
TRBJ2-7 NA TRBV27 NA TGTGCCAGCAGTTTAACCATCGAGGGCCCCTACGAGCAGTACTTC CASSLTIEGPYEQYF
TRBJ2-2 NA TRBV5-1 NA TGCGCCAGCAGCTTGGAGGCGGCTATCAACACCGGGGAGCTGTTTTTT CASSLEAAINTGELFF
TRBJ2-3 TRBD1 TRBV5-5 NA TGTGCCAGCAGCTTCGACAGGGGAACAGATACGCAGTATTTT CASSFDRGTDTQYF
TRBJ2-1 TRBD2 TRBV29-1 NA TGCAGCGTTGGACTAGCGGGAAGGGTTGAGCAGTTCTTC CSVGLAGRVEQFF
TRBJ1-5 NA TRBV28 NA TGTGCCAGCAGTAACCGAGGATGGCAGCCCCAGCATTTT CASSNRGWQPQHF
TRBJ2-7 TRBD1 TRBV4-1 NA TGCGCCAGCAGCCAAGGAACAGGGGGATCCTACGAGCAGTACTTC CASSQGTGGSYEQYF
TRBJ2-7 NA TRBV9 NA TGTGCCAGCAGCGTAGCCCAGGCTTTCGTGGGCGAGCAGTACTTC CASSVAQAFVGEQYF
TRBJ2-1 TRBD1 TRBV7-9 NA TGTGCCAGCAGCCCCCGGGACAGGGTGAATGAGCAGTTCTTC CASSPRDRVNEQFF
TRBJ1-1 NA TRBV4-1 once TGCGCCAGCAGCCAAATCCGGGACAAGAACACTGAAGCTTTCTTT CASSQIRDKNTEAFF
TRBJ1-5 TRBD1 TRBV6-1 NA TGTGCCAGCAGTGAAGCCGCTTGGGGACAGATGCGTCAGCCCCAGCATTTT CASSEAAWGQMRQPQHF
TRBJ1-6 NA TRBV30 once TGTGCCTGGAGGGCAGTAAATTCACCCCTCCACTTT CAWRAVNSPLHF
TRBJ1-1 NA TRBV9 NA TGTGCCAGCAGCGTAGGGGGCATGAACACTGAAGCTTTCTTT CASSVGGMNTEAFF
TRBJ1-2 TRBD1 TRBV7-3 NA TGTGCCAGCAGCTCGGGACAGGGGCACGGCTACACCTTC CASSSGQGHGYTF
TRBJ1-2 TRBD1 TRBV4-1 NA TGCGCCAGCAGCGTTGACAGGGGATATGGCTACACCTTC CASSVDRGYGYTF
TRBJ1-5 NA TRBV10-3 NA TGTGCCATCAGTGGAGGCAATCAGCCCCAGCATTTT CAISGGNQPQHF
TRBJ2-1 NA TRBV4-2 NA TGTGCCAGCAGCCAAGAGCAGGGTTATAATGAGCAGTTCTTC CASSQEQGYNEQFF
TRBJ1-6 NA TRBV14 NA TGTGCCAGCGCCTGGGGCAGGGGAAGGGTTGATTCACCCCTCCACTTT CASAWGRGRVDSPLHF
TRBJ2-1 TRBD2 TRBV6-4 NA TGTGCCAGCAGTGACTCCCCAGCGGGAGATCGATACAATGAGCAGTTCTTC CASSDSPAGDRYNEQFF
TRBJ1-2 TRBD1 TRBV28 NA TGTGCCAGCAGTTTATCAGGGGGAAGCTATGGCTACACCTTC CASSLSGGSYGYTF
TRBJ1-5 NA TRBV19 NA TGTGCCAGTAGTATAGATTCAGGCAGGGTCAATCAGCCCCAGCATTTT CASSIDSGRVNQPQHF
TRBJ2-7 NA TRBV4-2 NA TGTGCCAGCAGCCAAGAGCGTAGCGGTCCCTACGAGCAGTACTTC CASSQERSGPYEQYF
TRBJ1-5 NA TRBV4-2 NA TGTGCCAGCAGTCCTACCCAACCCGGTCAGCCCCAGCATTTT CASSPTQPGQPQHF
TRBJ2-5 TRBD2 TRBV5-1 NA TGCGCCAGCAGCTTGGCGGCGACTAGCGGGGAAGAGACCCAGTACTTC CASSLAATSGEETQYF
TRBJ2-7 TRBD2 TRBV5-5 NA TGTGCCAGCAGTCTAGCGGGGGAGAGCTCCTACGAGCAGTACTTC CASSLAGESSYEQYF
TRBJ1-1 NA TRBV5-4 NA TGTGCCAGCAGCTTGGGGGGCACGGCCTGGAACACTGAAGCTTTCTTT CASSLGGTAWNTEAFF
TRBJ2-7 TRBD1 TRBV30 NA TGTGCCTGGGGGACAGGGGTGGGAACCTACGAGCAGTACTTC CAWGTGVGTYEQYF
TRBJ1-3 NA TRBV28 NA TGTGCCAGCAGTTTAAGTCAGTCGAACACCATATATTTT CASSLSQSNTIYF
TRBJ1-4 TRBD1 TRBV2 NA TGTGCCAGCAGTGCCTACGGACAGGGATACGAAAAACTGTTTTTT CASSAYGQGYEKLFF
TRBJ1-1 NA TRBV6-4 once TGTGCCAGCAGTGGGGGCGAGAACACTGAAGCTTTCTTT CASSGGENTEAFF
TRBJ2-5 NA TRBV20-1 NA TGCAGTGGGGGATCACAGGGGACCCAGTACTTC CSGGSQGTQYF
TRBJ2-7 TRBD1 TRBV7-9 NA TGTGCCAGCAGCTTAACCTCGACAGGGACCTACGAGCAGTACTTC CASSLTSTGTYEQYF
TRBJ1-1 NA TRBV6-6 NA TGTGCCAGCAGGACAGACAGAAACACTGAAGCTTTCTTT CASRTDRNTEAFF
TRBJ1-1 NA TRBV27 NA TGTGCCAGCAGTTTGGACAGAGCGAACACTGAAGCTTTCTTT CASSLDRANTEAFF
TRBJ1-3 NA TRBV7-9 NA TGTGCCAGCAGCTTAGATAACGGGGGTTGGCCTGGAAACACCATATATTTT CASSLDNGGWPGNTIYF
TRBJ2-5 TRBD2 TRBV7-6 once TGTGCCAGCAGCTTAGCAGGGGCGGGGGAACAAGAGACCCAGTACTTC CASSLAGAGEQETQYF
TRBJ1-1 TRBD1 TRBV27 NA TGTGCCAGCAGACCAGACAGGGGCCTAGGGAACACTGAAGCTTTCTTT CASRPDRGLGNTEAFF
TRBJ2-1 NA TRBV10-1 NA TGCGCCAGCAGTCTCGGCGGTTCCCACAATGAGCAGTTCTTC CASSLGGSHNEQFF